Below, 15 T cell receptor beta chains from the same sample are listed, as sequenced in a study of blood T cell repertoires in COVID-19 (dated by TCRdb to about 2020). Receptor amplification or capture employed the immunoSEQ multiplex PCR assay. The clones in this table, taken by TCRdb from immuneACCESS, are in-frame only. Not every clone is retained; where verified, under half of the shortfall comes from an unresolved V gene, and the cause of the rest is unknown. The sample contains 250,000 to 400,000 clones, more than 75% of them found a single time. Of the sample, 5.3% is held by the ten largest clones. Sequencing was carried out using PBMCs or T cells enriched from blood (not recorded which). These TCRs come from a woman under 40 who had recovered from COVID-19.

This sequence joins TRBV5-1 and TRBJ1-4, with D perhaps TRBD1 (5 bases). This CDR3 spans 16 amino acids. Germline lookup yields CDR1 SGHRS and CDR2 YFSETQ. V was clipped by 4 bases and J by 3 bases, with 16 bases between them. The CDR3, as DNA: TGCGCCAGCAGCATGGCTAGGGGCGCGGCTAATGAAAAACTGTTTTTT. Its protein is CASSMARGAANEKLFF.

The chain joins TRBV20-1 to TRBJ1-2, with 9 bases matching TRBD1. The CDR3 extends over 16 amino acids. With V trimmed by 3 bases and J by 0 bases, 8 bases remained unmatched. The germline gives CDR1 DFQATT, CDR2 SNEGSKA (reference sequence). The CDR3 DNA reads TGCAGTGCTAGTCCCACAGGGGGCCTAGCTAACTATGGCTACACCTTC. Translating gives CSASPTGGLANYGYTF.

The chain combines TRBV4-3 with TRBJ1-2; D remains ambiguous. Looked up from germline, CDR1 is LGHNA and CDR2 is YSLEER. The CDR3 is made up of 15 amino acids. The V and J ends lost 4 bases and 3 bases respectively, with 15 bases between them. The CDR3 loop reads CASSPGRHWDYGYTF. CDR3 DNA: TGCGCCAGCAGCCCAGGCAGGCATTGGGACTATGGCTACACCTTC.

This rearrangement joins TRBV28 to TRBJ2-3; 8 bases are a match to TRBD2. CDR1 is MDHEN and CDR2 is SYDVKM in the germline V gene. J gave up 8 bases and V 2 bases, and 6 bases lay outside the gene matches. CDR3 length: 14 residues. The CDR3 nucleotides read TGTGCCAGCAGTTTACGGGGGGGCCAGGGTACGCAGTATTTT. It is translated as CASSLRGGQGTQYF.

The chain recombines TRBV19 with TRBJ2-1; 14 bases align to TRBD2. J was trimmed by 8 bases and V by 3 bases; bases with no gene match: 6. There are 16 residues in the CDR3. The germline gives CDR1 LNHDA, CDR2 SQIVND (reference sequence). CDR3 nucleotide sequence: TGTGCCAGTAGTATCCCCGGACTAGCGGGGGGCCATGAGCAGTTCTTC. As protein: CASSIPGLAGGHEQFF.

This clone was counted a single time. This chain connects TRBV6-5 to TRBJ1-1; TRBD1 aligns across 9 bases. Per the germline V gene, CDR1 is MNHEY and CDR2 is SVGAGI. This CDR3 contains 13 residues. V shed 8 bases and J 0 bases; nucleotides not matched to a gene: 1. In nucleotides, the CDR3 is TGTGCCAGCGGACAGGGGATGAACACTGAAGCTTTCTTT. Residues: CASGQGMNTEAFF.

The chain links TRBV6-4 to TRBJ1-1; tentatively, D is TRBD1 (5 bases). The CDR3 extends over 15 amino acids. Looked up from germline, CDR1 is MRHNA and CDR2 is SNTAGT. Trimming removed 0 bases from V and 5 bases from J, with 13 bases in between. In DNA, the CDR3 is TGTGCCAGCAGTGACTCGGGCCAGGGAATAACTGAAGCTTTCTTT. Translation: CASSDSGQGITEAFF.

The rearrangement joins TRBV7-2 to TRBJ1-4; the D is unclear. CDR1 is SGHTA, CDR2 FQGNSA, per germline. The CDR3 covers 13 residues. The V end lost 5 bases, the J end lost 11 bases, and 15 bases lay between the germline ends. The CDR3 DNA reads TGTGCCAGCAGCCGAGATCAAGGAGGGAAACTGTTTTTT. Its translation: CASSRDQGGKLFF. The full variable domain, completed using reference TRBV7-2 and TRBJ1-4, is GAGVSQSPSNKVTEKGKDVELRCDPISGHTALYWYRQSLGQGLEFLIYFQGNSAPDKSGLPSDRFSAERTGGSVSTLTIQRTQQEDSAVYLCASSRDQGGKLFFGSGTQLSVL.

The V gene is TRBV2, the J gene TRBJ1-1; no firm D call. Per germline, CDR1 SNHLY and CDR2 FYNNEI. This CDR3 has 13 residues. V was cut by 6 bases and J by 0 bases, with 8 bases left in between. The CDR3 sequence: CASSLFLNTEAFF. The DNA of the CDR3 is TGTGCCAGCAGCCTGTTCTTGAACACTGAAGCTTTCTTT.

The chain carries TRBV5-1 and TRBJ1-6; TRBD1 agrees at 7 bases. This CDR3 has 14 amino acids. Germline CDR1 and CDR2: SGHRS and YFSETQ. The V segment lost 4 bases and the J segment 8 bases; nucleotides outside the gene matches: 6. CDR3 DNA: TGCGCCAGCAGCCTGACAGGGTTGGATTCACCCCTCCACTTT. This gives the protein CASSLTGLDSPLHF.

This sequence joins TRBV7-9 and TRBJ2-7; D gene ambiguous. Trimming left V 4 bases short and J 3 bases short, with 10 bases between. Per the germline V gene, CDR1 is SEHNR and CDR2 is FQNEAQ (reference sequence). This CDR3 has 13 residues. The CDR3 DNA sequence: TGTGCCAGCAGCTCAACCAACTACTACGAGCAGTACTTC. This codes for CASSSTNYYEQYF.

The chain combines TRBV29-1 with TRBJ2-4; D is perhaps TRBD2 (5 bases). This CDR3 comprises 12 residues. Germline V lookup: CDR1 SQVTM, CDR2 ANQGSEA. The ends were cut back, 7 bases at V and 8 bases at J, with 15 bases in the middle. CDR3 residues: CSAGVMRDIQYF. Written as DNA, the CDR3 is TGCAGCGCTGGCGTCATGAGGGACATTCAGTACTTC.

The chain uses TRBV15 and TRBJ1-5; TRBD1 is a possible D gene (5 bases). With 1 base removed from V and 4 bases from J, the gap between germline ends came to 20 bases. Looked up from germline, CDR1 is LNHNV and CDR2 is YYDKDF (reference sequence). The CDR3 consists of 18 residues. CDR3 bases: TGTGCCACCAGCAGAGTACGAGATGGAGGGACCCATAATCAGCCCCAGCATTTT. Its protein is CATSRVRDGGTHNQPQHF.

This clone turned up a few times. The V and J genes are TRBV18 and TRBJ2-2; D is uncertain. Germline CDR1 KGHSH, CDR2 LQKENI. The length of the CDR3 is 13 residues. V was clipped by 3 bases and J by 5 bases, with 7 bases between them. The CDR3: CASSPASTGELFF. DNA of the CDR3: TGTGCCAGCTCACCGGCCTCAACCGGGGAGCTGTTTTTT. Full variable domain (missing parts from reference TRBV18 and TRBJ2-2): NAGVMQNPRHLVRRRGQEARLRCSPMKGHSHVYWYRQLPEEGLKFMVYLQKENIIDESGMPKERFSAEFPKEGPSILRIQQVVRGDSAAYFCASSPASTGELFFGEGSRLTVL.

This clone was observed once. The rearrangement uses TRBV10-3 and TRBJ2-7; weak D call: TRBD1 (5 bases). The germline CDR1 and CDR2 sequences are ENHRY and SYGVKD. The V and J ends lost 9 bases and 5 bases respectively, with 23 bases between them. The CDR3 totals 15 residues. CDR3 sequence reads: CAMATRPSSGNEQYF. The CDR3 DNA reads TGTGCCATGGCCACCCGGCCCTCCTCAGGGAACGAGCAGTACTTC.